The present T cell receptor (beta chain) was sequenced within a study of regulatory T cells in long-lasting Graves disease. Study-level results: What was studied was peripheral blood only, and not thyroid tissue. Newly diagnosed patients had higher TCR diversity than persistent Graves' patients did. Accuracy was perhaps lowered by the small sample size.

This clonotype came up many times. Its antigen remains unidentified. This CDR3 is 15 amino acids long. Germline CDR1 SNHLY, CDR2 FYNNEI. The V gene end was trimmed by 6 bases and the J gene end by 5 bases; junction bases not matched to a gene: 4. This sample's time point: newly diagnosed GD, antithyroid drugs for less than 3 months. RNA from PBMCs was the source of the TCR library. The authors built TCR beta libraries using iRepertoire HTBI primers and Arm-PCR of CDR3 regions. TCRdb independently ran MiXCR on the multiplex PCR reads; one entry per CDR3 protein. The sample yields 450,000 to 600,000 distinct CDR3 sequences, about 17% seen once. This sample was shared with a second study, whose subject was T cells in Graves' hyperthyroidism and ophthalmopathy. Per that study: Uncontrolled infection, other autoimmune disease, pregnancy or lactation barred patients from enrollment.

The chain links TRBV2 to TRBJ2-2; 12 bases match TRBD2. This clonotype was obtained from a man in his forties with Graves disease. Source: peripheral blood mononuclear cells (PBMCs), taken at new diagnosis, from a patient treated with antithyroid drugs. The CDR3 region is CASRLAGGRTGELFF. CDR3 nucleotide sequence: TGTGCCAGCAGACTAGCGGGAGGACGGACCGGGGAGCTGTTTTTT.